The 32 T cell receptor beta chains given below trace back to one sample, sequenced in a study of blood T cell repertoires in COVID-19. Clones were sequenced by immunoSEQ multiplex PCR, and TCRdb holds only the in-frame ones, with some missing. Among some 310,000 clones listed, about nine tenths were seen once. The sequencing sample was made of peripheral blood. The receptors stem from a woman in her 30s with COVID-19, enrolled during active disease.

The gene calls are TRBV7-2 and TRBJ2-5; D remains ambiguous. The germline V gene has CDR1 SGHTA and CDR2 FQGNSA. V lost 5 bases and J 1 base, leaving 20 bases between the germline ends. The CDR3 covers 17 residues. The CDR3 region is CASSPRFRPQLQETQYF. Written as DNA, the CDR3 is TGTGCCAGCAGCCCCCGTTTCAGGCCCCAACTCCAAGAGACCCAGTACTTC.

The CDR3 bases are TGTGCCAGCAGCTTAGATCCCGGGATGTCCTACGAGCAGTACTTC. Amino acids: CASSLDPGMSYEQYF. The rearrangement uses TRBV11-2 and TRBJ2-7; D may be TRBD2 (5 bases). V lost 0 bases and J 1 base, leaving 10 bases between the germline ends. Germline V CDR1 and CDR2: SGHAT, FQNNGV. This CDR3 contains 15 residues.

V usage is TRBV7-6 and J usage is TRBJ2-2, with 12 positions matching TRBD2. The J segment lost 7 bases and the V segment lost 5 bases, leaving 5 bases of the junction unmatched. This CDR3 comprises 15 residues. Per germline, CDR1 SGHVS and CDR2 FNYEAQ. CDR3: CASSRLAGDVGELFF. The DNA of the CDR3 is TGTGCCAGCAGCAGACTAGCGGGAGACGTCGGGGAGCTGTTTTTT.

The V gene is TRBV2, the J gene TRBJ2-7; D possibly corresponds to TRBD1 (5 bases). This CDR3 has 14 amino acids. In germline, CDR1 is SNHLY, CDR2 FYNNEI. Trimming took off 4 bases at V and 2 bases at J, with 12 bases between the two ends. CDR3 nucleotide sequence: TGTGCCAGCAGTGTCCAGGGTCCAGCCTACGAGCAGTACTTC. It specifies CASSVQGPAYEQYF.

V and J are TRBV5-1 and TRBJ1-2; D gene unclear. The CDR3 covers 14 residues. Germline V CDR1 and CDR2: SGHRS, YFSETQ. With 4 bases removed from V and 4 bases from J, the gap between germline ends came to 14 bases. CDR3 sequence reads: CASSEEGGSYGYTF. As DNA, the CDR3 is TGCGCCAGCAGCGAGGAGGGTGGGAGCTATGGCTACACCTTC.

The rearrangement links TRBV6-6 to TRBJ1-2, with 7 bases fitting TRBD1. Germline CDR1 and CDR2: MNHNY and SVGAGI (reference sequence). The CDR3 runs to 13 residues. V lost 5 bases to trimming and J lost 5 bases; unmatched junction nucleotides: 5. The CDR3 sequence: CASSPGQRYGYTF. CDR3 coding DNA: TGTGCCAGCAGTCCGGGACAGCGATATGGCTACACCTTC.

CDR3 bases: TGTGCCAGTCGATTTGAGACAGGGCACACCGGGGAGCTGTTTTTT. Its translation is CASRFETGHTGELFF. The rearrangement joins TRBV19 to TRBJ2-2; 7 positions agree with TRBD1. The V and J ends lost 8 bases and 3 bases, in that order; junction bases with no gene match: 9. The germline V gene has CDR1 LNHDA and CDR2 SQIVND (reference sequence). This CDR3 spans 15 amino acids.

This chain links TRBV5-6 with TRBJ2-7; 11 bases agree with TRBD2. With 0 bases clipped from V and 3 bases from J, the junction kept 8 bases outside the gene matches. This CDR3 region has 17 residues. Per the germline V gene, CDR1 is SGHDT and CDR2 is YYEEEE. CDR3 sequence (DNA): TGTGCCAGCAGCTTGGAGGAACTAGCGGGAGTGCGCTACGAGCAGTACTTC. Residues: CASSLEELAGVRYEQYF.

The chain links TRBV9 to TRBJ2-7; the match to TRBD2 covers 12 bases. The CDR3 extends over 17 amino acids. Germline V CDR1 and CDR2: SGDLS, YYNGEE. V shed 4 bases and J 2 bases; nucleotides not matched to a gene: 10. In nucleotides, the CDR3 is TGTGCCAGCAGCCCTCATCCTTCTAGCGGGAGGGCCTACGAGCAGTACTTC. As protein: CASSPHPSSGRAYEQYF. The full variable domain, with the rest looked up from reference TRBV9 and TRBJ2-7, is DSGVTQTPKHLITATGQRVTLRCSPRSGDLSVYWYQQSLDQGLQFLIQYYNGEERAKGNILERFSAQQFPDLHSELNLSSLELGDSALYFCASSPHPSSGRAYEQYFGPGTRLTVT.

The chain couples TRBV2 to TRBJ2-1; 7 bases map to TRBD1. The CDR3 covers 15 residues. The germline V gene encodes CDR1 SNHLY and CDR2 FYNNEI. V lost 4 bases, J lost 0 bases, and 3 bases stayed unmatched. The CDR3 loop is CASSGGQSSYNEQFF. The CDR3 coding sequence is TGTGCCAGCAGTGGGGGACAGAGCTCCTACAATGAGCAGTTCTTC.

This CDR3 reads CASGSAAAAQHF. CDR3 DNA sequence: TGTGCTAGTGGTTCCGCGGCGGCAGCTCAGCATTTT. The genes are TRBV12-5 and TRBJ1-5; no clear D. Trimming removed 4 bases at V and 13 bases at J, with 14 bases between. The CDR3 sequence is 12 residues long. From germline, CDR1 is LGHNT and CDR2 FRNRAP.

The V and J genes are TRBV19 and TRBJ2-1, with 7 bases identical to TRBD2. CDR1 is LNHDA and CDR2 is SQIVND in the germline V gene (reference sequence). V was clipped by 5 bases and J by 3 bases; unmatched bases: 10. The CDR3 is made up of 16 amino acids. Here the CDR3 reads CASSVKASGIYNEQFF. DNA for the CDR3: TGTGCCAGTAGTGTTAAGGCTAGCGGAATCTACAATGAGCAGTTCTTC.

This rearrangement joins TRBV12-3 or TRBV12-4 to TRBJ2-1; 9 nucleotides align to TRBD1. V shed 5 bases and J 10 bases; nucleotides not matched to a gene: 6. The CDR3 is made up of 13 amino acids. The CDR3 DNA reads TGTGCCAGCAGTCGGGACAGGGCTGGGGAGCAGTTCTTC. Residues: CASSRDRAGEQFF.

The gene calls are TRBV25-1 and TRBJ2-2; 8 bases line up with TRBD2. Germline V CDR1 and CDR2: MGHDK, SYGVNS. CDR3 length equals 17 residues. J was trimmed by 8 bases and V by 3 bases; bases with no gene match: 14. CDR3 coding DNA: TGTGCCAGCAGTGAGCCCCATGAAGCGGGAGAATCAGGGGAGCTGTTTTTT. This gives the protein CASSEPHEAGESGELFF.

The chain is built from TRBV28 and TRBJ1-6; TRBD1 agrees at 7 bases. The CDR3 totals 16 residues. V lost 6 bases and J lost 6; bases outside the gene matches: 11. Germline loops: CDR1 MDHEN, CDR2 SYDVKM. Written as DNA, the CDR3 is TGTGCCAGCAGATTCACCCGGGGACAGAGTAATTCACCCCTCCACTTT. Amino acid sequence: CASRFTRGQSNSPLHF.

This rearrangement joins TRBV27 to TRBJ1-5; no firm D call. V lost 6 bases and J lost 1, with 19 bases in between. From germline, CDR1 is MNHEY and CDR2 SMNVEV (reference sequence). There are 17 residues in the CDR3. Written as DNA, the CDR3 is TGTGCCAGCAGCCTCGGGATCCCGCCTGAGAGCAATCAGCCCCAGCATTTT. Translating gives CASSLGIPPESNQPQHF.

The V and J genes are TRBV5-6 and TRBJ1-2, with TRBD1 matching over 9 bases. CDR1 is SGHDT and CDR2 is YYEEEE in the germline V gene. The CDR3 has 16 residues. V gave up 4 bases and J gave up 4 bases; unmatched junction bases: 11. The CDR3 protein is CASSPSDRGSVYGYTF. CDR3 sequence (DNA): TGTGCCAGCAGCCCATCAGACAGGGGGAGCGTCTATGGCTACACCTTC.

The chain carries TRBV2 and TRBJ1-3; D gene uncertain. V dropped 5 bases and J dropped 0 bases, with 5 bases sitting between them. This CDR3 is built from 13 residues. Germline CDR1 SNHLY, CDR2 FYNNEI. The CDR3 nucleotides read TGTGCCAGCAGTATGAGCTCTGGAAACACCATATATTTT. It yields the protein CASSMSSGNTIYF. Drawing the rest from reference TRBV2 and TRBJ1-3, the complete variable domain is EPEVTQTPSHQVTQMGQEVILRCVPISNHLYFYWYRQILGQKVEFLVSFYNNEISEKSEIFDDQFSVERPDGSNFTLKIRSTKLEDSAMYFCASSMSSGNTIYFGEGSWLTVV.

There are a few counts of this clone. The rearrangement links TRBV30 to TRBJ2-7; D not resolved. This CDR3 is built from 13 residues. The V gene lost 0 bases and the J gene lost 6 bases, with 12 bases spanning the gap. The germline V gene encodes CDR1 GTSNPN and CDR2 SVGIG (reference sequence). In nucleotides, the CDR3 is TGTGCCTGGAGTGTAGTCATACCGGGCGAGCAGTACTTC. Translating it yields CAWSVVIPGEQYF.

The CDR3 loop is CASSPPRQGYNEQFF. The CDR3 nucleotides are TGTGCCAGCTCACCACCGAGACAGGGGTACAATGAGCAGTTCTTC. J is TRBJ2-1 and V is TRBV18, with TRBD1 matching over 8 bases. The CDR3 sequence is 15 residues long. The germline V gene encodes CDR1 KGHSH and CDR2 LQKENI. V shed 0 bases, J shed 4 bases, and the junction held 2 bases outside the gene matches. Variable domain in full (rest from reference TRBV18 and TRBJ2-1): NAGVMQNPRHLVRRRGQEARLRCSPMKGHSHVYWYRQLPEEGLKFMVYLQKENIIDESGMPKERFSAEFPKEGPSILRIQQVVRGDSAAYFCASSPPRQGYNEQFFGPGTRLTVL.

The rearrangement uses TRBV2 and TRBJ1-2; D might be TRBD1 (5 bases). The ends were cut back, 4 bases at V and 2 bases at J, with 14 bases in the middle. Germline CDR1 is SNHLY and CDR2 is FYNNEI. The CDR3 contains 15 residues. CDR3 coding DNA: TGTGCCAGCAGTGCAAGTCAGGGAATGAACTATGGCTACACCTTC. Its protein is CASSASQGMNYGYTF.

This clone occurred once. This chain uses TRBV7-8 with TRBJ1-5; 7 bases fit TRBD1. J lost 4 bases, V lost 5 bases, and 8 bases had no gene match. This CDR3 has 15 amino acids. Germline V gene sequence: CDR1 SGHVS, CDR2 FQNEAQ. This CDR3 is CASSPTGDFNQPQHF. CDR3 DNA sequence: TGTGCCAGCAGCCCAACAGGGGACTTTAATCAGCCCCAGCATTTT.

This clone turned up a few times. Other DNA sequences in the sample encode the same CDR3. This sequence joins TRBV5-4 and TRBJ2-7, with 10 bases aligning to TRBD1. Germline V gives CDR1 SGHNT, CDR2 YYREEE (reference sequence). Trimming at V came to 4 bases and at J to 3 bases, leaving 4 bases not matched to a gene. The CDR3 runs to 14 residues. CDR3: CASSADRGHYEQYF. In nucleotides, the CDR3 is TGTGCCAGCAGCGCCGACAGGGGGCACTACGAGCAGTACTTC.

The chain has TRBV7-3 and TRBJ1-1; maybe TRBD1 (5 bases). From germline, CDR1 is SGHTA and CDR2 FQGTGA. The CDR3 length is 13 residues. Trimming shortened V by 5 bases and J by 7 bases, and 14 bases separated the two germline ends. CDR3 nucleotides: TGTGCCAGCAGCCACAGGTTTAAGGATGAAGCTTTCTTT. It yields the protein CASSHRFKDEAFF.

This clone was observed a single time. Here the CDR3 reads CSVDNEAAYGYTF. The CDR3 DNA reads as TGCAGCGTTGATAATGAGGCCGCCTATGGCTACACCTTC. J is TRBJ1-2 and V is TRBV29-1; D is unresolved. Germline assignment: CDR1 SQVTM and CDR2 ANQGSEA. The germline V and J ends were trimmed by 3 bases and 4 bases, with 12 bases remaining between them. This CDR3 has 13 amino acids.

The rearrangement joins TRBV9 to TRBJ1-2; 8 nucleotides agree with TRBD1. CDR1 is SGDLS, CDR2 YYNGEE, per germline. This CDR3 comprises 14 residues. The V segment lost 0 bases and the J segment 6 bases; nucleotides outside the gene matches: 4. CDR3 coding DNA: TGTGCCAGCAGCGTAGGGACAGGGTCGAATGGCTACACCTTC. It specifies CASSVGTGSNGYTF. Using reference TRBV9 and TRBJ1-2 for the parts outside the CDR3, the full variable domain is DSGVTQTPKHLITATGQRVTLRCSPRSGDLSVYWYQQSLDQGLQFLIQYYNGEERAKGNILERFSAQQFPDLHSELNLSSLELGDSALYFCASSVGTGSNGYTFGSGTRLTVV.

The V call is TRBV5-4, the J call TRBJ2-7; TRBD2 agrees at 8 bases. This CDR3 has 15 residues. Germline CDR1 and CDR2: SGHNT and YYREEE (reference sequence). J gave up 7 bases and V 3 bases, and 12 bases lay outside the gene matches. CDR3 DNA: TGTGCCAGCAGCTCTCTTGCGGGAGGACTACAGGAGCAGTACTTC. Translating gives CASSSLAGGLQEQYF.

The rearrangement links TRBV6-6 to TRBJ1-3, with 9 bases identical to TRBD1. This CDR3 contains 16 residues. CDR1 is MNHNY and CDR2 is SVGAGI in the germline V gene (reference sequence). With 6 bases clipped from V and 4 bases from J, the junction kept 10 bases outside the gene matches. The CDR3 DNA sequence: TGTGCCAGCAGGGGATCGGACAGGGGAGCCGGAAACACCATATATTTT. It translates to CASRGSDRGAGNTIYF.

For this clone: The junction does not match germline at one end; this may be a read error. This chain uses TRBV10-3 with TRBJ1-1; possible D gene TRBD1, 5 bases. Germline values: CDR1 ENHRY, CDR2 SYGVKD. CDR3 length: 11 residues. The CDR3 sequence: CAISSGGWGSF. CDR3 coding DNA: TGTGCCATCAGTTCGGGGGGTTGGGGGTCTTTT.

The rearrangement joins TRBV19 to TRBJ1-2; 10 positions match TRBD1. V trimming: 7 bases; J trimming: 7 bases; junction bases outside the gene matches: 9. Germline loops: CDR1 LNHDA, CDR2 SQIVND (reference sequence). This CDR3 has 14 residues. The CDR3 coding sequence is TGTGCCAGTACCCCGGTAGGGACAGGGGTTGGCTACACCTTC. Its translation is CASTPVGTGVGYTF.

A note on this clone: Different DNA sequences within this sample yield the same CDR3. The CDR3 spells CASSSGLASYEQYF. The CDR3 coding sequence is TGTGCCAGCAGCTCGGGACTAGCGTCCTACGAGCAGTACTTC. The chain recombines TRBV3-1 (or the pseudogene TRBV3-2) with TRBJ2-7; TRBD2 matches 10 bases. The CDR3 runs to 14 residues. V gave up 5 bases and J gave up 1 base; unmatched junction bases: 2. In germline, CDR1 is LGHDT, CDR2 YNNKEL (reference sequence).

This chain links TRBV25-1 with TRBJ1-5; no clear D gene. CDR3 size: 13 residues. V lost 5 bases and J 4 bases, leaving 9 bases between the germline ends. CDR1 MGHDK and CDR2 SYGVNS come from the germline V gene. CDR3 DNA sequence: TGTGCCAGCAGTCACGACGGGAATCAGCCCCAGCATTTT. Its protein is CASSHDGNQPQHF.